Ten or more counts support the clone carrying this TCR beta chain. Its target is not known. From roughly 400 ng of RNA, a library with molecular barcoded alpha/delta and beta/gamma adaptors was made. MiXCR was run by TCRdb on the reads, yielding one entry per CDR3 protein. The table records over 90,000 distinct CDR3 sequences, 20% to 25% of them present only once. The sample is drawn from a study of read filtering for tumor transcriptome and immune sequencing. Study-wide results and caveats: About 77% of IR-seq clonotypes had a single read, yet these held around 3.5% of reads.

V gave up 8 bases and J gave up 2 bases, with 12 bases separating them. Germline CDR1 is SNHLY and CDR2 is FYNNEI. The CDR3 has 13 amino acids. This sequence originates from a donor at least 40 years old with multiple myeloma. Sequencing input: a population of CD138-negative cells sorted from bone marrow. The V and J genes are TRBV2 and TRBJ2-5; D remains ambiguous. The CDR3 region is CASSGPVQETQYF. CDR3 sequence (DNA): TGTGCCAGCTCGGGCCCTGTACAAGAGACCCAGTACTTC. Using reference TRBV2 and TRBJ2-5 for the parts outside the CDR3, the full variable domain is EPEVTQTPSHQVTQMGQEVILRCVPISNHLYFYWYRQILGQKVEFLVSFYNNEISEKSEIFDDQFSVERPDGSNFTLKIRSTKLEDSAMYFCASSGPVQETQYFGPGTRLLVL.